This T cell receptor (beta chain) was found in a study of cytomegalovirus exposure and HLA in healthy donors. Findings of the study overall: Later analysis showed TCR association rates varying by HLA locus, highest for DRB1 and lowest for HLA-C. A later analysis by the authors found several of the most significant clusters apparently linked to common viral pathogens. TCR beta chains numbering some 160 were designated cytomegalovirus-associated.

Amplification used 60 Vbeta primers and 13 Jbeta primers. TCRdb's table, derived via immunoSEQ multiplex PCR, lists solely in-frame clones and lacks some. Of 100,000 to 150,000 clones listed, about 15% are singletons. On this clone: Its antigen is currently unknown.

The CDR3 has 16 residues. Germline CDR1 reads SGHVS; CDR2 reads FQNEAQ. V was shortened by 2 bases and J by 5 bases, with 18 bases between the two germline ends. The receptor was isolated from a female donor in good health and CMV-seropositive. V is TRBV7-8 and J is TRBJ1-1; D is perhaps TRBD1 (5 bases). The sequenced sample was PBMCs. Written as DNA, the CDR3 is TGTGCCAGCAGCTTATTCGCTCGGGGGGATTCGACTGAAGCTTTCTTT. It specifies CASSLFARGDSTEAFF.